This T cell receptor (beta chain) was recorded in a study of cytomegalovirus exposure and HLA in healthy donors. Measured with immunoSEQ multiplex PCR; TCRdb has only the in-frame clones, and not every one. The data hold 240,000 or so clones, with around 87% observed a single time. Sequencing was performed on PBMCs. This TCR derives from a woman between 25 and 40 years old in good health and CMV-seropositive.

The CDR3 here is CASSFNQRELTDTQYF. CDR3 coding DNA: TGTGCCAGCAGTTTCAATCAGCGGGAACTTACAGATACGCAGTATTTT. The rearrangement uses TRBV6-5 and TRBJ2-3; 7 positions agree with TRBD2. J lost 3 bases, V lost 4 bases, and 10 bases had no gene match. This CDR3 spans 16 amino acids. CDR1 and CDR2 from the germline V gene are MNHEY and SVGAGI.